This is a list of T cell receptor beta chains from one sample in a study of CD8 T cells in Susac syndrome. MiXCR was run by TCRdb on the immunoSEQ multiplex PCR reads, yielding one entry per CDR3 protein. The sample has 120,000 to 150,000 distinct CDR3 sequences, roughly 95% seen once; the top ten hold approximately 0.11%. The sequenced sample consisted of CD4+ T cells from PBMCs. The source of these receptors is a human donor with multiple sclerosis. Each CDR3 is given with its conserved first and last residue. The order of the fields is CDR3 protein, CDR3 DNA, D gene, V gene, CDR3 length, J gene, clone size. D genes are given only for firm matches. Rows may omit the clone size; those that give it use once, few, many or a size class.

CDR3 protein: CASSLAGGLSTDTQYF
CDR3 DNA: TGTGCCAGCAGCTTAGCGGGGGGCCTTAGCACAGATACGCAGTATTTT
D gene: .
V gene: TRBV7-9
CDR3 length: 16
J gene: TRBJ2-3
clone size: .

CDR3 protein: CAISEEGGTNEKLFF
CDR3 DNA: TGTGCCATCAGTGAGGAGGGGGGGACTAATGAAAAACTGTTTTTT
D gene: .
V gene: TRBV10-3
CDR3 length: 15
J gene: TRBJ1-4
clone size: .

CDR3 protein: CSAPIFSGSNEQFF
CDR3 DNA: TGCAGTGCTCCAATCTTTAGCGGGAGCAATGAGCAGTTCTTC
D gene: TRBD2
V gene: TRBV20-1
CDR3 length: 14
J gene: TRBJ2-1
clone size: .

CDR3 protein: CASSYRTSHEQFF
CDR3 DNA: TGTGCCAGCAGTTACCGGACCTCTCATGAGCAGTTCTTC
D gene: .
V gene: TRBV6-5
CDR3 length: 13
J gene: TRBJ2-1
clone size: .

CDR3 protein: CSVETGPGGYTF
CDR3 DNA: TGCAGCGTTGAGACAGGGCCGGGGGGCTACACCTTC
D gene: TRBD1
V gene: TRBV29-1
CDR3 length: 12
J gene: TRBJ1-2
clone size: .

CDR3 protein: CAWGERLF
CDR3 DNA: TGTGCCTGGGGTGAGAGACTATTC
D gene: .
V gene: TRBV30
CDR3 length: 8
J gene: TRBJ2-1
clone size: .

CDR3 protein: CASSIKDEQFF
CDR3 DNA: TGTGCCAGCTCGATAAAGGATGAGCAGTTCTTC
D gene: .
V gene: TRBV18
CDR3 length: 11
J gene: TRBJ2-1
clone size: .

CDR3 protein: CSVELPGVLGFREQFF
CDR3 DNA: TGCAGCGTTGAACTACCCGGGGTACTGGGGTTTCGTGAGCAGTTCTTC
D gene: .
V gene: TRBV29-1
CDR3 length: 16
J gene: TRBJ2-1
clone size: .

CDR3 protein: CAWRGVAEAFF
CDR3 DNA: TGTGCCTGGAGAGGGGTGGCTGAAGCTTTCTTT
D gene: .
V gene: TRBV30
CDR3 length: 11
J gene: TRBJ1-1
clone size: .

CDR3 protein: CSATTTGGLETQYF
CDR3 DNA: TGCAGTGCCACGACCACAGGGGGCCTAGAGACCCAGTACTTC
D gene: TRBD1
V gene: TRBV20-1
CDR3 length: 14
J gene: TRBJ2-5
clone size: .

CDR3 protein: CASSETDSYNEQFF
CDR3 DNA: TGTGCCAGCAGTGAAACAGATTCCTACAATGAGCAGTTCTTC
D gene: .
V gene: TRBV25-1
CDR3 length: 14
J gene: TRBJ2-1
clone size: .

CDR3 protein: CASSPHGISSYNEQFF
CDR3 DNA: TGTGCCAGCAGCCCTCACGGCATTAGCTCCTACAATGAGCAGTTCTTC
D gene: .
V gene: TRBV9
CDR3 length: 16
J gene: TRBJ2-1
clone size: .

CDR3 protein: CATSDSGTDADTQYF
CDR3 DNA: TGTGCCACCAGTGATTCCGGGACAGACGCAGATACGCAGTATTTT
D gene: TRBD1
V gene: TRBV24-1
CDR3 length: 15
J gene: TRBJ2-3
clone size: .

CDR3 protein: CSVEPPGPGGQYF
CDR3 DNA: TGCAGCGTTGAACCACCGGGACCAGGTGGGCAGTATTTT
D gene: .
V gene: TRBV29-1
CDR3 length: 13
J gene: TRBJ2-3
clone size: .

CDR3 protein: CASSLDKPPAQETQYF
CDR3 DNA: TGTGCCAGCAGCTTGGACAAGCCCCCGGCGCAGGAGACCCAGTACTTC
D gene: .
V gene: TRBV7-9
CDR3 length: 16
J gene: TRBJ2-5
clone size: once

CDR3 protein: CASSQSQYDNEQFF
CDR3 DNA: TGCGCCAGCAGCCAATCCCAGTATGACAATGAGCAGTTCTTC
D gene: .
V gene: TRBV4-1
CDR3 length: 14
J gene: TRBJ2-1
clone size: .

CDR3 protein: CASSSLYEQYF
CDR3 DNA: TGTGCCAGCAGTTCCTTATACGAGCAGTACTTC
D gene: .
V gene: TRBV28
CDR3 length: 11
J gene: TRBJ2-7
clone size: .

CDR3 protein: CSARTAGETQYF
CDR3 DNA: TGCAGTGCTCGGACAGCGGGAGAGACCCAGTACTTC
D gene: .
V gene: TRBV20-1
CDR3 length: 12
J gene: TRBJ2-5
clone size: .

CDR3 protein: CASSQDGGKGVFRNEQYF
CDR3 DNA: TGCGCCAGCAGCCAAGATGGTGGTAAGGGGGTATTCCGGAACGAGCAGTACTTC
D gene: .
V gene: TRBV4-3
CDR3 length: 18
J gene: TRBJ2-7
clone size: .

CDR3 protein: CSAPIPGGGETQYF
CDR3 DNA: TGCAGTGCGCCAATCCCAGGGGGAGGAGAGACCCAGTACTTC
D gene: .
V gene: TRBV20-1
CDR3 length: 14
J gene: TRBJ2-5
clone size: .

CDR3 protein: CASSQDQGLTQYF
CDR3 DNA: TGCGCCAGCAGCCAAGATCAGGGCCTGACCCAGTACTTC
D gene: .
V gene: TRBV4-1
CDR3 length: 13
J gene: TRBJ2-5
clone size: .

CDR3 protein: CASSSQYRGNNSPLHF
CDR3 DNA: TGTGCCAGCAGTTCTCAGTATCGGGGGAATAATTCACCCCTCCACTTT
D gene: .
V gene: TRBV27
CDR3 length: 16
J gene: TRBJ1-6
clone size: .

CDR3 protein: CAWSVGAPYGTGGIYEQYF
CDR3 DNA: TGTGCCTGGAGTGTAGGGGCCCCGTACGGGACAGGGGGCATTTACGAGCAGTACTTC
D gene: TRBD1
V gene: TRBV30
CDR3 length: 19
J gene: TRBJ2-7
clone size: .

CDR3 protein: CASSQGQGAQPQHF
CDR3 DNA: TGTGCCAGCAGTCAGGGACAGGGGGCTCAGCCCCAGCATTTT
D gene: TRBD1
V gene: TRBV6-5
CDR3 length: 14
J gene: TRBJ1-5
clone size: .

CDR3 protein: CASTDPGQGRSGANVLTF
CDR3 DNA: TGTGCCAGCACCGATCCGGGACAGGGGAGGTCTGGGGCCAACGTCCTGACTTTC
D gene: TRBD1
V gene: TRBV6-2/TRBV6-3
CDR3 length: 18
J gene: TRBJ2-6
clone size: .

CDR3 protein: CASTTADSYEQYF
CDR3 DNA: TGTGCCAGCACGACAGCCGACTCCTACGAGCAGTACTTC
D gene: .
V gene: TRBV6-5
CDR3 length: 13
J gene: TRBJ2-7
clone size: .

CDR3 protein: CSVDPGDRYEQYF
CDR3 DNA: TGCAGCGTTGATCCAGGGGACCGTTACGAGCAGTACTTC
D gene: .
V gene: TRBV29-1
CDR3 length: 13
J gene: TRBJ2-7
clone size: .

CDR3 protein: CSARDLGIAYEQYF
CDR3 DNA: TGCAGTGCTAGAGATCTCGGGATAGCCTACGAGCAGTACTTC
D gene: .
V gene: TRBV20-1
CDR3 length: 14
J gene: TRBJ2-7
clone size: once

CDR3 protein: CASSSGTALNYGYTF
CDR3 DNA: TGTGCCAGCAGCTCCGGGACAGCGCTCAACTATGGCTACACCTTC
D gene: TRBD1
V gene: TRBV5-6
CDR3 length: 15
J gene: TRBJ1-2
clone size: .

CDR3 protein: CASSQVGGGPSEQYF
CDR3 DNA: TGTGCCAGCAGCCAAGTTGGAGGGGGGCCGTCCGAGCAGTACTTC
D gene: .
V gene: TRBV3-1
CDR3 length: 15
J gene: TRBJ2-7
clone size: .

CDR3 protein: CSVTRQGSTEAFF
CDR3 DNA: TGCAGCGTTACCCGACAGGGTAGCACTGAAGCTTTCTTT
D gene: TRBD1
V gene: TRBV29-1
CDR3 length: 13
J gene: TRBJ1-1
clone size: .

CDR3 protein: CASSYSARQLSTYEQYF
CDR3 DNA: TGTGCCAGCAGTTACTCCGCCAGGCAACTGAGTACCTACGAGCAGTACTTC
D gene: .
V gene: TRBV6-5
CDR3 length: 17
J gene: TRBJ2-7
clone size: .

CDR3 protein: CATGGSAVDAEAFF
CDR3 DNA: TGTGCCACAGGGGGGTCCGCAGTCGACGCTGAAGCTTTCTTT
D gene: .
V gene: TRBV24-1
CDR3 length: 14
J gene: TRBJ1-1
clone size: .

CDR3 protein: CASSRRGGNQPQHF
CDR3 DNA: TGCGCCAGCTCCCGTAGGGGGGGCAATCAGCCCCAGCATTTT
D gene: .
V gene: TRBV5-1
CDR3 length: 14
J gene: TRBJ1-5
clone size: .

CDR3 protein: CASSLRGTGEKETQYF
CDR3 DNA: TGTGCCAGCAGCTTGCGCGGGACAGGGGAGAAGGAGACCCAGTACTTC
D gene: TRBD1
V gene: TRBV5-6
CDR3 length: 16
J gene: TRBJ2-5
clone size: .

CDR3 protein: CAWSLGGLNTEAFF
CDR3 DNA: TGTGCCTGGAGTCTAGGGGGTTTGAACACTGAAGCTTTCTTT
D gene: .
V gene: TRBV30
CDR3 length: 14
J gene: TRBJ1-1
clone size: .

CDR3 protein: CASSLKGAGGKETQYF
CDR3 DNA: TGTGCCAGCAGTTTGAAGGGGGCCGGCGGAAAAGAGACCCAGTACTTC
D gene: TRBD1
V gene: TRBV28
CDR3 length: 16
J gene: TRBJ2-5
clone size: .

CDR3 protein: CASSYGHMNTEAFF
CDR3 DNA: TGTGCCAGCAGTTATGGACACATGAACACTGAAGCTTTCTTT
D gene: .
V gene: TRBV6-6
CDR3 length: 14
J gene: TRBJ1-1
clone size: .

CDR3 protein: CAAGSPNTGELFF
CDR3 DNA: TGTGCCGCCGGGAGTCCGAACACCGGGGAGCTGTTTTTT
D gene: .
V gene: TRBV28
CDR3 length: 13
J gene: TRBJ2-2
clone size: .

CDR3 protein: CASSVGPGLQYGYTF
CDR3 DNA: TGTGCCAGCAGCGTAGGTCCGGGGTTGCAGTATGGCTACACCTTC
D gene: .
V gene: TRBV9
CDR3 length: 15
J gene: TRBJ1-2
clone size: .

CDR3 protein: CASSQDLRTYNEQFF
CDR3 DNA: TGTGCCAGCAGCCAAGATCTAAGGACCTACAATGAGCAGTTCTTC
D gene: .
V gene: TRBV14
CDR3 length: 15
J gene: TRBJ2-1
clone size: .

CDR3 protein: CASSPKESGEQYF
CDR3 DNA: TGTGCCAGCTCACCAAAGGAGTCAGGGGAGCAGTACTTC
D gene: .
V gene: TRBV18
CDR3 length: 13
J gene: TRBJ2-7
clone size: .

CDR3 protein: CATERGYQETQYF
CDR3 DNA: TGTGCCACCGAGCGGGGGTACCAAGAGACCCAGTACTTC
D gene: TRBD2
V gene: TRBV7-2
CDR3 length: 13
J gene: TRBJ2-5
clone size: .

CDR3 protein: CASSLRTVPYEQYF
CDR3 DNA: TGTGCCAGCAGTCTAAGGACAGTACCCTACGAGCAGTACTTC
D gene: .
V gene: TRBV12-3/TRBV12-4
CDR3 length: 14
J gene: TRBJ2-7
clone size: .

CDR3 protein: CASSLGPKYEQFF
CDR3 DNA: TGTGCCAGCAGCTTAGGCCCCAAGTATGAGCAGTTCTTC
D gene: .
V gene: TRBV11-3
CDR3 length: 13
J gene: TRBJ2-1
clone size: once

CDR3 protein: CASSLGGTTDTQYF
CDR3 DNA: TGCGCCAGCTCTCTGGGGGGGACCACAGATACGCAGTATTTT
D gene: TRBD2
V gene: TRBV5-1
CDR3 length: 14
J gene: TRBJ2-3
clone size: .

CDR3 protein: CAHGELNTEAFF
CDR3 DNA: TGTGCCCATGGAGAGTTGAACACTGAAGCTTTCTTT
D gene: .
V gene: TRBV28
CDR3 length: 12
J gene: TRBJ1-1
clone size: .

CDR3 protein: CASIGYTDTQYF
CDR3 DNA: TGTGCCAGTATCGGCTACACAGATACGCAGTATTTT
D gene: .
V gene: TRBV19
CDR3 length: 12
J gene: TRBJ2-3
clone size: .

CDR3 protein: CAWSGGEGYGYTF
CDR3 DNA: TGTGCCTGGAGTGGAGGTGAGGGGTATGGCTACACCTTC
D gene: .
V gene: TRBV30
CDR3 length: 13
J gene: TRBJ1-2
clone size: .

CDR3 protein: CASSRLKGQVTDEQFF
CDR3 DNA: TGTGCCAGCAGCCGATTAAAGGGACAGGTTACTGATGAGCAGTTCTTC
D gene: TRBD1
V gene: TRBV3-1
CDR3 length: 16
J gene: TRBJ2-1
clone size: .

CDR3 protein: CASSLLGQFSGNTIYF
CDR3 DNA: TGTGCCAGCAGCTTACTGGGACAGTTCTCTGGAAACACCATATATTTT
D gene: TRBD1
V gene: TRBV7-9
CDR3 length: 16
J gene: TRBJ1-3
clone size: once

CDR3 protein: CASSHEPGYEQYF
CDR3 DNA: TGTGCCAGCAGCCACGAACCAGGGTACGAGCAGTACTTC
D gene: .
V gene: TRBV11-1
CDR3 length: 13
J gene: TRBJ2-7
clone size: once

CDR3 protein: CASSLGETVDGYTF
CDR3 DNA: TGCGCCAGCAGCTTGGGAGAGACCGTCGATGGCTACACCTTC
D gene: .
V gene: TRBV5-1
CDR3 length: 14
J gene: TRBJ1-2
clone size: .

CDR3 protein: CASSLAFGRTYEQYF
CDR3 DNA: TGTGCCAGCAGCTTGGCGTTTGGACGCACCTACGAGCAGTACTTC
D gene: .
V gene: TRBV5-6
CDR3 length: 15
J gene: TRBJ2-7
clone size: once

CDR3 protein: CASSMEGQSRYEQYF
CDR3 DNA: TGTGCCAGTAGTATGGAGGGACAGTCGCGCTACGAGCAGTACTTC
D gene: .
V gene: TRBV19
CDR3 length: 15
J gene: TRBJ2-7
clone size: .